The rows below give T cell receptor beta chains drawn from one sample of a study of CD8+CD57+ T cells in acquired aplastic anemia. TCRdb used MiXCR to reprocess the reads, holding one entry per CDR3 protein. This table holds roughly 130,000 distinct CDR3 sequences, 48% found once. The sequencing input was sorted CD4+, CD8+, or CD8+CD57+ T cells (not recorded which) from PBMCs. These receptors came from a human donor in good health, serving as a control. The CDR3 runs from the conserved cysteine through the conserved F or W. A D gene is named only where the DNA matches it firmly. Some rows mark clone size as missing; the rest say once, few, many or name a class of expanded clone.

J gene	V gene	D gene	CDR3 length	clone size	CDR3 protein	CDR3 DNA
TRBJ2-7	TRBV29-1	.	10	.	CSVGADEQYF	TGCAGCGTCGGCGCTGACGAGCAGTACTTC
TRBJ1-1	TRBV11-1	TRBD1	11	.	CASSGTGEAFF	TGTGCCAGCAGTGGGACAGGAGAAGCTTTCTTT
TRBJ1-1	TRBV6-1	TRBD1	15	many	CASRLDRAVGTEAFF	TGTGCCAGCAGGCTCGACAGGGCGGTAGGCACTGAAGCTTTCTTT
TRBJ2-2	TRBV20-1	TRBD2	15	.	CSARAHSGSARELFF	TGCAGTGCTAGGGCCCATAGCGGGAGTGCCAGGGAGCTGTTTTTT
TRBJ1-6	TRBV25-1	.	14	few	CASSSHRPNSPLHF	TGTGCCAGCAGTTCACACAGGCCAAATTCACCCCTCCACTTT
TRBJ2-3	TRBV2	.	11	.	CASSVKGTQYF	TGTGCCAGCAGTGTGAAGGGGACGCAGTATTTT
TRBJ2-7	TRBV29-1	TRBD1	15	once	CSVLVGDRGFHEQYF	TGCAGCGTCCTTGTCGGAGACAGGGGGTTCCACGAGCAGTACTTC
TRBJ1-3	TRBV24-1	.	13	.	CATSEGLGNTIYF	TGTGCCACCAGTGAGGGCCTCGGAAACACCATATATTTT
TRBJ1-6	TRBV6-1	.	16	.	CASRGRGRSYNSPLHF	TGTGCCAGCAGAGGACGGGGGCGATCCTATAATTCACCCCTCCACTTT
TRBJ1-6	TRBV5-8	.	15	once	CASSVQQGEDSPLHF	TGTGCCAGCAGCGTACAGCAGGGTGAGGATTCACCCCTCCACTTT
TRBJ1-5	TRBV7-2	.	15	few	CASSLVGNQNQPQHF	TGTGCCAGCAGCTTAGTGGGCAACCAAAATCAGCCCCAGCATTTT
TRBJ1-1	TRBV6-1	.	14	many	CASSEEQMNTEAFF	TGTGCCAGCAGTGAAGAACAGATGAACACTGAAGCTTTCTTT
TRBJ1-6	TRBV7-3	.	15	.	CASSLGTGFNSPLHF	TGTGCCAGCAGCTTAGGTACAGGGTTCAATTCACCCCTCCACTTT
TRBJ1-2	TRBV24-1	TRBD1	14	.	CATSQETGASGYTF	TGTGCCACCAGTCAAGAGACAGGGGCAAGTGGCTACACCTTC
TRBJ1-2	TRBV2	TRBD1	13	.	CASSELQGDGYTF	TGTGCCAGCAGTGAGTTGCAGGGGGACGGCTACACCTTC
TRBJ2-1	TRBV6-1	TRBD2	14	.	CASSRSGGNNEQFF	TGTGCCAGCAGCCGTAGCGGGGGAAACAATGAGCAGTTCTTC
TRBJ2-2	TRBV7-6	TRBD1	15	.	CASSLTGQGAGELFF	TGTGCCAGCAGCCTAACGGGACAGGGGGCCGGGGAGCTGTTTTTT
TRBJ1-2	TRBV25-1	TRBD1	13	.	CASTRGGGYGYTF	TGTGCCAGCACCCGAGGGGGCGGCTATGGCTACACCTTC
TRBJ2-7	TRBV20-1	.	14	many	CSAEEAVSSYEQYF	TGCAGTGCCGAAGAGGCCGTGAGCTCCTACGAGCAGTACTTC
TRBJ2-7	TRBV9	.	14	many	CASSVGQEPYEQYF	TGTGCCAGCAGCGTAGGACAGGAGCCCTACGAGCAGTACTTC
TRBJ2-1	TRBV24-1	TRBD2	17	.	CATSDLHSGTNYNEQFF	TGTGCCACCAGTGATTTGCATAGTGGGACTAATTACAATGAGCAGTTCTTC
TRBJ1-4	TRBV20-1	.	18	many	CSARVGEGRGRTNEKLFF	TGCAGTGCTAGAGTCGGGGAGGGGCGTGGGCGAACTAATGAAAAACTGTTTTTT
TRBJ2-7	TRBV7-2	.	15	once	CASSFGSGQGYEQYF	.
TRBJ2-3	TRBV27	.	15	many	CASSRTGLDTDTQYF	TGTGCCAGCAGTAGAACAGGGTTGGATACAGATACGCAGTATTTT
TRBJ2-3	TRBV15	TRBD2	13	few	CATSGVAGEAQYF	TGTGCCACCAGCGGCGTAGCGGGAGAGGCGCAGTATTTT
TRBJ1-5	TRBV19	.	17	once	CASSIEEIRTKNQPQHF	TGTGCCAGTAGTATAGAAGAGATTCGGACAAAAAATCAGCCCCAGCATTTT
TRBJ2-7	TRBV15	.	17	.	CATSRGQTTITFDEQYF	TGTGCCACCAGCAGAGGGCAGACTACGATTACGTTCGACGAGCAGTACTTC
TRBJ1-1	TRBV11-2	TRBD1	16	many	CASSSAGQGGSTEAFF	TGTGCCAGCAGCTCCGCCGGACAGGGAGGGAGCACTGAAGCTTTCTTT
TRBJ1-5	TRBV12-3/TRBV12-4	TRBD1	16	many	CASRTGGYDSNQPQHF	TGTGCCAGCAGGACAGGGGGTTACGATAGCAATCAGCCCCAGCATTTT
TRBJ1-1	TRBV20-1	TRBD1	14	many	CSAIPADRASEAFF	TGCAGTGCTATTCCCGCCGACAGGGCCTCTGAAGCTTTCTTT
TRBJ2-7	TRBV15	TRBD1	14	many	CATSREQGTYEQYF	TGTGCCACCAGCAGGGAACAGGGGACCTACGAGCAGTACTTC
TRBJ2-1	TRBV2	.	9	.	CASGSEQFF	TGTGCCAGCGGAAGTGAGCAGTTCTTC
TRBJ2-1	TRBV20-1	.	16	.	CSARPGDSAQYNEQFF	TGCAGTGCTAGGCCCGGAGACAGCGCCCAATACAATGAGCAGTTCTTC
TRBJ2-3	TRBV10-3	TRBD2	15	.	CAISRSGGATDTQYF	TGTGCCATCAGTAGAAGCGGGGGGGCCACAGATACGCAGTATTTT
TRBJ2-3	TRBV25-1	.	13	.	CASSETVPDTQYF	TGTGCCAGCAGTGAAACAGTACCAGATACGCAGTATTTT